A selection of T cell receptor beta chains follows, all from one sample in a study of T cell clonotyping in hematopoietic cell transplantation. The assay was immunoSEQ multiplex PCR, and TCRdb's table has in-frame clones only and misses some. The sample lists tens of thousands of clones; nearly 97% were seen once. Input material: peripheral blood mononuclear cells. These receptors were collected from a man aged 25 to 40 in good health. Some clones in this sample may be carry-over from other donors' samples. Each CDR3 is given with its conserved first and last residue. The order of the fields is J gene, V gene, clone size, D gene, CDR3 DNA, CDR3 protein. The D gene is left open where the match is weak. Where a row states a size, it is once, few, many or the class of an expanded clone; other rows omit it.

J: TRBJ1-2; V: TRBV2; size: NA; D: NA; DNA: TGTGCCTGGGAGGAGACAGACACCTATGGCTACACCTTC; CDR3: CAWEETDTYGYTF
J: TRBJ2-1; V: TRBV2; size: once; D: NA; DNA: TGTGCCAGCCTACAAAAAAGGGGGAGAGAGAGCTACAATGAGCAGTTCTTC; CDR3: CASLQKRGRESYNEQFF
J: TRBJ2-3; V: TRBV5-1; size: NA; D: TRBD1; DNA: TGCGCCAGCAGCCAGGGGGTCCAACGCACAGATACGCAGTATTTT; CDR3: CASSQGVQRTDTQYF
J: TRBJ1-1; V: TRBV6-5; size: NA; D: NA; DNA: TGTGCCAGCAGTCGGGACCGCGCCACTGAAGCTTTCTTT; CDR3: CASSRDRATEAFF
J: TRBJ2-3; V: TRBV19; size: NA; D: NA; DNA: TGTGCCAGTAGTATACAACGCCAGAGCACAGATACGCAGTATTTT; CDR3: CASSIQRQSTDTQYF
J: TRBJ1-6; V: TRBV30; size: NA; D: NA; DNA: TGTGCCTGGGGGGGAGGCAGGGATGGGAGTTCACCCCTCCACTTT; CDR3: CAWGGGRDGSSPLHF
J: TRBJ1-2; V: TRBV7-9; size: NA; D: NA; DNA: TGTGCCAGCAGCACGCGGGACTCCGGAGGAGGCTACACCTTC; CDR3: CASSTRDSGGGYTF
J: TRBJ2-6; V: TRBV9; size: once; D: NA; DNA: TGTGCCAGCAGCGTAGCTAGGGGGGCCAACGTCCTGACTTTC; CDR3: CASSVARGANVLTF
J: TRBJ1-5; V: TRBV10-2; size: NA; D: TRBD1; DNA: TGCGCCAGCAGTGACCCGGGACAGCGACTCCAGCATTTT; CDR3: CASSDPGQRLQHF
J: TRBJ2-7; V: TRBV19; size: once; D: TRBD1; DNA: TGTGCCAGTACCGCCCGAGGGGACAGGGGGTCCTACGAGCAGTACTTC; CDR3: CASTARGDRGSYEQYF
J: TRBJ1-3; V: TRBV6-5; size: NA; D: NA; DNA: TGTGCCAGCAGTCCAGTGTTGGCTGGTGGAAACACCATATATTTT; CDR3: CASSPVLAGGNTIYF
J: TRBJ1-5; V: TRBV5-6; size: NA; D: NA; DNA: TGTGCCAGCAGCTTACCCAAGGGAGCTAATCAGCCCCAGCATTTT; CDR3: CASSLPKGANQPQHF
J: TRBJ2-1; V: TRBV5-4; size: NA; D: TRBD2; DNA: TGTGCCAGCAGCTTGGGGTCGGGACTAACAAACAATGAGCAGTTCTTC; CDR3: CASSLGSGLTNNEQFF
J: TRBJ1-2; V: TRBV6-5; size: NA; D: NA; DNA: TGTGCCAGCAGTTACTCTTTGGGGAGTTCCGGTGGCTACACCTTC; CDR3: CASSYSLGSSGGYTF
J: TRBJ2-7; V: TRBV9; size: NA; D: TRBD1; DNA: TGTGCCAGCAGCCCACCGACAGGGACCTCCTACGAGCAGTACTTC; CDR3: CASSPPTGTSYEQYF
J: TRBJ2-5; V: TRBV10-3; size: NA; D: NA; DNA: TGTGCCATCAGTGAGCCGGGAGAGGTGTACCAAGAGACCCAGTACTTC; CDR3: CAISEPGEVYQETQYF
J: TRBJ1-1; V: TRBV29-1; size: NA; D: NA; DNA: TGCAGCGTGAAAGAGACGGGTAAGATGAACACTGAAGCTTTCTTT; CDR3: CSVKETGKMNTEAFF
J: TRBJ1-2; V: TRBV20-1; size: NA; D: NA; DNA: TGCAGTGCTTTGGACCACAGTGACTACACCTTC; CDR3: CSALDHSDYTF
J: TRBJ2-7; V: TRBV5-4; size: NA; D: NA; DNA: TGTGCGGTCGGGAGGCAGGGGGGCTCCTACGAGCAGTACTTC; CDR3: CAVGRQGGSYEQYF
J: TRBJ1-3; V: TRBV30; size: once; D: NA; DNA: TGTGCCTGGAGGCAGGGCCCTGGAAACACCATATATTTT; CDR3: CAWRQGPGNTIYF
J: TRBJ1-2; V: TRBV25-1; size: NA; D: TRBD1; DNA: TGTGCCAGCAGCCAGGGGGGGCGGACTAACTATGGCTACACCTTC; CDR3: CASSQGGRTNYGYTF
J: TRBJ1-2; V: TRBV18; size: NA; D: TRBD1; DNA: TGTGCCAGCTCACCAACAGGGGTTGGAATTAGGAACTATGGCTACACCTTC; CDR3: CASSPTGVGIRNYGYTF
J: TRBJ1-2; V: TRBV4-1; size: NA; D: NA; DNA: TGCGCCAGCAGCCAAGATACCGGGATCTTTCTTCCTAGGACCTTC; CDR3: CASSQDTGIFLPRTF
J: TRBJ2-7; V: TRBV10-1; size: NA; D: TRBD1; DNA: TGCGCCAGCAGTTGGGACAGGGGAAACGAGCAGTACTTC; CDR3: CASSWDRGNEQYF
J: TRBJ1-1; V: TRBV4-3; size: NA; D: NA; DNA: TGCGCCAGCAGCCAAGAAACGAGGGGTGGGGGCGAAGCTTTCTTT; CDR3: CASSQETRGGGEAFF
J: TRBJ2-2; V: TRBV6-5; size: once; D: NA; DNA: TGTGCCAGCATGGGCCGAAACACCGGGGAGCTGTTTTTT; CDR3: CASMGRNTGELFF
J: TRBJ1-3; V: TRBV25-1; size: NA; D: NA; DNA: TGTGCCAGCAGTGGCCGAAAGGGGAGCTCTGGAAACACCATATATTTT; CDR3: CASSGRKGSSGNTIYF
J: TRBJ2-5; V: TRBV6-5; size: NA; D: NA; DNA: TGTGCCAGCAGCCGCCCCGGGTTCCAAGAGACCCAGTACTTC; CDR3: CASSRPGFQETQYF
J: TRBJ2-1; V: TRBV4-3; size: NA; D: NA; DNA: TGCGCCAGCGGGTTGGGCGTTAGCTCCTACAATGAGCAGTTCTTC; CDR3: CASGLGVSSYNEQFF
J: TRBJ1-2; V: TRBV14; size: NA; D: NA; DNA: TGTGCCAGCAGCCAAGATCAGGGTATAAACGGTGGCTACACCTTC; CDR3: CASSQDQGINGGYTF
J: TRBJ1-1; V: TRBV19; size: NA; D: NA; DNA: TGTGCCAGTAGTCCTCAGGCGGGAGGTGAAGCTTTCTTT; CDR3: CASSPQAGGEAFF
J: TRBJ1-1; V: TRBV7-9; size: NA; D: TRBD1; DNA: TGTGCCAGCAGCTTAGCGCGCGGGACAGGGACTGAAGCTTTCTTT; CDR3: CASSLARGTGTEAFF
J: TRBJ1-3; V: TRBV5-6; size: NA; D: NA; DNA: TGTGCCAGCAGCTTTTCGGTACAGGGTGATGGAAACACCATATATTTT; CDR3: CASSFSVQGDGNTIYF
J: TRBJ1-2; V: TRBV7-3; size: NA; D: NA; DNA: TGTGCCAGCAGCCCCGGGGGGCCGCGAGGCTACACCTTC; CDR3: CASSPGGPRGYTF
J: TRBJ1-4; V: TRBV10-3; size: NA; D: NA; DNA: TGTGCCATCAGTGAGTCTAAAAGGCAAATCGGGGTCGCGACTAATGAAAAACTGTTTTTT; CDR3: CAISESKRQIGVATNEKLFF
J: TRBJ1-1; V: TRBV30; size: NA; D: NA; DNA: TGTGCCTGGAGTCTATGGTACACTGAAGCTTTCTTT; CDR3: CAWSLWYTEAFF
J: TRBJ2-2; V: TRBV6-5; size: once; D: NA; DNA: TGTGCCAGCAGTTATGGCAGCACCGGGGAGCTGTTTTTT; CDR3: CASSYGSTGELFF
J: TRBJ2-2; V: TRBV9; size: NA; D: NA; DNA: TGTGCCAGCAGCGTAGAGGGTAACGGGGAGCTGTTTTTT; CDR3: CASSVEGNGELFF
J: TRBJ1-1; V: TRBV30; size: NA; D: NA; DNA: TGTGCCGGCAATAGAATCACAAACACTGAAGCTTTCTTT; CDR3: CAGNRITNTEAFF
J: TRBJ2-3; V: TRBV7-6; size: NA; D: NA; DNA: TGTGCCAGCAGCTCCAAAAGATCGGGTAATACGCAGTATTTT; CDR3: CASSSKRSGNTQYF
J: TRBJ1-1; V: TRBV20-1; size: NA; D: NA; DNA: TGCAGTGCCCGACCTCGGGGTGAAGCTTTCTTT; CDR3: CSARPRGEAFF